This T cell receptor beta chain was sequenced during a study of spatial heterogeneity in lung cancer. Study-wide background: In raw reads, more than 9.5 appearances on average were recorded for each unique TCR and UMI combination.

Study-wide results and limits: Among blood samples, ubiquitous expanded tumor TCRs appeared more at resection than at follow-up.

This clonotype is judged medium-sized. Its cognate antigen is unknown. Time point indicated: sample taken at primary tumor resection. Whole RNA from tumor, nontumor lung or frozen PBMC was sequenced unsorted. There were roughly 72 donors, all of them untreated patients with early-stage non-small cell lung cancer. Germline CDR1 and CDR2: ENHRY and SYGVKD. The V end was cut by 3 bases, the J end by 2 bases, with 9 bases between. The CDR3 is 14 amino acids. A single record per CDR3 protein comes from TCRdb applying MiXCR to the 5' RACE reads. The data hold about 7,500 distinct CDR3 sequences, with around 21% observed a single time.

The clonotype comes from a female donor with early-stage non-small cell lung cancer. Sequenced material: PBMCs, taken at surgery. The chain couples TRBV10-3 to TRBJ2-3, with D possibly being TRBD2 (6 bases). CDR3 region: CAISDGGTTDTQYF. The CDR3 bases are TGTGCCATCAGTGATGGCGGGACCACAGATACGCAGTATTTT.